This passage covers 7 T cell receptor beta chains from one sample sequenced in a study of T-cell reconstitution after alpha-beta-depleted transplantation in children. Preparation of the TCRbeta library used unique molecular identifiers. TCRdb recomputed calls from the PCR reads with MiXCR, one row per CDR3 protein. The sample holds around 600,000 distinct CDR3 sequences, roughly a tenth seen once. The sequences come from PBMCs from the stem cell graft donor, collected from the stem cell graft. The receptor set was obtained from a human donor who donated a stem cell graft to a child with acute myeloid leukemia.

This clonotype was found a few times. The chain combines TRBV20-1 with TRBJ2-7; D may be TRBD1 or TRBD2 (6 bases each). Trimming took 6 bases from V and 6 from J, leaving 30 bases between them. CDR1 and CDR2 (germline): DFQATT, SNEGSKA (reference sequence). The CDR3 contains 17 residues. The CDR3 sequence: CSARGSTGSGVRGEQYF. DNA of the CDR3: TGCAGTGCCCGAGGGTCCACAGGGTCGGGGGTTAGGGGCGAGCAGTACTTC.

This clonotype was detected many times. CDR3 region: CSARFPDSYGYTF. CDR3 coding DNA: TGCAGTGCTAGATTCCCGGACAGCTATGGCTACACCTTC. The chain couples TRBV20-1 to TRBJ1-2, with a tentative D call TRBD1 (6 bases). The ends were cut back, 2 bases at V and 4 bases at J, with 11 bases in the middle. The germline V gene encodes CDR1 DFQATT and CDR2 SNEGSKA (reference sequence). The CDR3 totals 13 residues.

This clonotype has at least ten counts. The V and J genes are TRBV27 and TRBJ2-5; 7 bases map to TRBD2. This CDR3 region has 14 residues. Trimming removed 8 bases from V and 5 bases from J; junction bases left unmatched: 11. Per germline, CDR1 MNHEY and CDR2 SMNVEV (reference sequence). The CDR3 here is CASGKERDRETQYF. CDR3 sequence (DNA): TGTGCCAGCGGGAAAGAGCGGGACCGGGAGACCCAGTACTTC.

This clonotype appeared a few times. The CDR3 DNA reads as TGCAGTGCTAGAGATCCTCTGGGGGACACCATATATTTT. Translating gives CSARDPLGDTIYF. This chain uses TRBV20-1 with TRBJ1-3, with D tentatively TRBD1 (5 bases). The V end lost 0 bases, the J end lost 8 bases, and 11 bases lay between the germline ends. The CDR3 runs 13 residues. Germline CDR1 reads DFQATT; CDR2 reads SNEGSKA (reference sequence).

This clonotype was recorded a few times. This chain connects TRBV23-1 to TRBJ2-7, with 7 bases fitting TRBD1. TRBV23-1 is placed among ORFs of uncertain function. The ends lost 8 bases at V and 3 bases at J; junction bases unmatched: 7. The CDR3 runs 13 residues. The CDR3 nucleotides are TGCGCCAGCGTGACAGGGAAGGGCTACGAGCAGTACTTC. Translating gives CASVTGKGYEQYF.

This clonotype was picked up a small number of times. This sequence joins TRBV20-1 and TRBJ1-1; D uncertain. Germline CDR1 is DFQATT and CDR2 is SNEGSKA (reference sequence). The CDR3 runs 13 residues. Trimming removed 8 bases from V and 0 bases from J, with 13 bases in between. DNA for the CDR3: TGCAGTATACCGGGAGTTATGAACACTGAAGCTTTCTTT. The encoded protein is CSIPGVMNTEAFF.

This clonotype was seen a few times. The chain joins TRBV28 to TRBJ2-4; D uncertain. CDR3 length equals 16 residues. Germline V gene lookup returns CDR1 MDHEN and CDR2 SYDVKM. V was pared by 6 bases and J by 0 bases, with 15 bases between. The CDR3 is CASRGFQGLAKNIQYF. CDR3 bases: TGTGCCAGCAGAGGGTTCCAAGGCCTAGCCAAAAACATTCAGTACTTC.